This TCR beta chain was sequenced in a study of cytomegalovirus exposure and HLA in healthy donors. Broader study findings: Researchers reported in a later analysis that common viral pathogens appeared linked to several top clusters. Fewer N-insertions than the approximately 610-donor mean were reportedly shown by an Asian-associated ancestry cluster in a later analysis. Productive rates of about 87% or about 30% were seen for most TCR beta V segments in an earlier analysis. TCR sequences were mostly rare, though some public TCRs occurred in many donors.

Note on this clone: Its antigen is unidentified.

PCR employed 60 Vbeta and 13 Jbeta primers. The data were produced by immunoSEQ multiplex PCR, yet TCRdb's version contains in-frame clones alone and is incomplete. This sample yields approximately 170,000 clones, of which approximately 73% are seen a single time; 5% to 6.5% belongs to the top ten. The germline V gene encodes CDR1 MGHRA and CDR2 YSYEKL. This CDR3 region has 15 residues. The chain employs TRBV4-1 and TRBJ2-5; TRBD1 is a possible D gene (6 bases). The J call could be wrong; TRBJ2-7 is a better fit for the DNA end. Sequencing input: PBMCs. This sequence originates from a woman between 18 and 29 years old in good health and CMV-seropositive. CDR3 sequence (DNA): TGCGCCAGCAGCCAAAGACAGGATCTGATCTACGAGCAGTACTTC. As protein: CASSQRQDLIYEQYF.